This passage covers 14 T cell receptor beta chains from one sample sequenced in a study of control samples from healthy donors and cancer patients (dated by TCRdb to 2019 to 2021). Library preparation employed the immunoSEQ multiplex PCR assay. TCRdb stores this immuneACCESS table with in-frame sequences only. Part of the clones is absent; in the studies checked, under half of the shortfall reflects unresolved V genes, and no reason is known for the rest. The sample has about 120,000 clones on record, about 90% of them singletons. The top ten clonotypes cover 40% of the sample. Sequenced material: blood. The receptors originated from a man aged 50 to 59 in good health.

This chain connects TRBV11-3 to TRBJ1-2, with D maybe TRBD1 (5 bases). Germline-derived CDR1 and CDR2 are SGHNT and YENEEA. V was pared by 5 bases and J by 4 bases, with 11 bases between. The CDR3 consists of 13 residues. DNA of the CDR3: TGTGCCAGCAGCCTCGACAGCCCCTATGGCTACACCTTC. Protein sequence: CASSLDSPYGYTF.

J is TRBJ1-4 and V is TRBV5-6; 8 bases are shared with TRBD1. This CDR3 has 14 residues. After removal of 4 bases from V and 7 bases from J, the junction contained 6 bases not matched to a gene. CDR1 and CDR2 from the germline V gene are SGHDT and YYEEEE. The CDR3 DNA is TGTGCCAGCAGCCTCGGGACAGGAGCTGAAAAACTGTTTTTT. It specifies CASSLGTGAEKLFF.

This clone appeared once. The rearrangement joins TRBV9 to TRBJ1-6; D remains ambiguous. This CDR3 comprises 16 residues. Per germline, CDR1 SGDLS and CDR2 YYNGEE. V dropped 0 bases and J dropped 10 bases, with 17 bases sitting between them. This chain's CDR3 is CASSVDPGEERSPLHF. In DNA form, the CDR3 reads TGTGCCAGCAGCGTAGACCCCGGGGAGGAGAGATCACCCCTCCACTTT. Full variable domain (missing parts from reference TRBV9 and TRBJ1-6): DSGVTQTPKHLITATGQRVTLRCSPRSGDLSVYWYQQSLDQGLQFLIQYYNGEERAKGNILERFSAQQFPDLHSELNLSSLELGDSALYFCASSVDPGEERSPLHFGNGTRLTVT.

The chain joins TRBV7-9 to TRBJ2-2, with 11 nucleotides matching TRBD1. V trimming: 1 base; J trimming: 5 bases; junction bases outside the gene matches: 3. The CDR3 totals 16 residues. The germline V gene encodes CDR1 SEHNR and CDR2 FQNEAQ (reference sequence). This chain's CDR3 is CASSLGDRGKTGELFF. CDR3 nucleotide sequence: TGTGCCAGCAGCTTAGGGGACAGGGGGAAAACCGGGGAGCTGTTTTTT.

V is TRBV5-6 and J is TRBJ1-2, with 7 bases aligning to TRBD1. J was trimmed by 2 bases and V by 0 bases; bases with no gene match: 10. Looked up from germline, CDR1 is SGHDT and CDR2 is YYEEEE. The CDR3 runs 17 residues. This chain's CDR3 is CASSLGLGQRGNYGYTF. The DNA for the CDR3 is TGTGCCAGCAGCTTGGGACTGGGACAGCGGGGAAACTATGGCTACACCTTC.

This clone showed up just a few times. The chain links TRBV2 to TRBJ1-4; possibly TRBD1 for D (6 bases). CDR3 length equals 15 residues. Trimming took off 2 bases at V and 3 bases at J, with 10 bases between the two ends. Per germline, CDR1 SNHLY and CDR2 FYNNEI. As DNA, the CDR3 is TGTGCCAGCAGTGAATTTCGGACAGCTAATGAAAAACTGTTTTTT. It specifies CASSEFRTANEKLFF.

The rearrangement uses TRBV6-2 or TRBV6-3 and TRBJ2-1, with TRBD1 as a possible D gene (6 bases). Trimming took off 4 bases at V and 3 bases at J, with 16 bases between the two ends. The CDR3 has 16 residues. Germline V gene sequence: CDR1 MNHEY, CDR2 SVGEGT. CDR3 DNA sequence: TGTGCCAGCAGTTCAACGGACAGCTACTACTACAATGAGCAGTTCTTC. Protein: CASSSTDSYYYNEQFF.

This sequence joins TRBV25-1 and TRBJ2-7; the D gene is possibly TRBD1 (5 bases). CDR1 is MGHDK, CDR2 SYGVNS, per germline. This CDR3 contains 13 residues. Trimming pared 4 bases from V and 6 bases from J, leaving 13 bases between. This CDR3 is CASSVQEIGEQYF. The CDR3 region has the DNA TGTGCCAGCAGTGTACAGGAGATCGGCGAGCAGTACTTC.

V is TRBV2 and J is TRBJ2-1, with TRBD2 matching 16 bases. CDR1 is SNHLY, CDR2 FYNNEI, per germline. The V and J ends lost 6 bases and 12 bases, in that order; junction bases with no gene match: 5. The CDR3 loop spans 14 amino acids. CDR3 region: CASRGTSGGDTQFF. The CDR3 coding sequence is TGTGCCAGCAGAGGGACTAGCGGGGGGGATACGCAGTTCTTC.

The chain recombines TRBV14 with TRBJ2-1; D may correspond to TRBD1 or TRBD2 (5 bases each). Germline lookup yields CDR1 SGHDN and CDR2 FVKESK. The CDR3 runs 16 residues. V was cut by 3 bases and J by 3 bases, with 15 bases left in between. The CDR3 sequence is CASSHGRTGLYNEQFF. CDR3 coding DNA: TGTGCCAGCAGCCATGGTAGGACGGGGCTCTACAATGAGCAGTTCTTC.

This clone has only one observation. The chain recombines TRBV27 with TRBJ1-1; a weak D match, TRBD1 (5 bases). The CDR3 length is 14 residues. CDR1 and CDR2 (germline): MNHEY, SMNVEV (reference sequence). V dropped 6 bases and J dropped 4 bases, with 15 bases sitting between them. CDR3 in amino acids: CASRQREGSTEAFF. DNA for the CDR3: TGTGCCAGCAGGCAACGAGAGGGGAGCACTGAAGCTTTCTTT.

Here the CDR3 DNA reads TGTGCCAGTAGTATCGAGTCCCAGTCGAACTCACCCCTCCACTTT. It yields the protein CASSIESQSNSPLHF. The genes are TRBV19 and TRBJ1-6; D gene ambiguous. The CDR3 consists of 15 residues. Trimming stripped 3 bases from V and 10 bases from J, with 16 bases between. Germline values: CDR1 LNHDA, CDR2 SQIVND (reference sequence).

This clone was counted between two and nine times. The rearrangement joins TRBV15 to TRBJ2-5; 13 bases map to TRBD2. Germline CDR1 reads LNHNV; CDR2 reads YYDKDF (reference sequence). The CDR3 extends over 16 amino acids. V was pared by 6 bases and J by 1 base, with 5 bases of the junction left unmatched. For the CDR3, the DNA is TGTGCCACCAGGCGGACTAGCGGGGGTCCCCAAGAGACCCAGTACTTC. Protein sequence: CATRRTSGGPQETQYF.

The chain uses TRBV18 and TRBJ2-7; 8 bases agree with TRBD1. Germline loops: CDR1 KGHSH, CDR2 LQKENI. Germline trimming cut 3 bases from V and 1 base from J; bases unmatched to any gene: 5. This CDR3 contains 15 residues. The CDR3 loop is CASSPGQADSYEQYF. The CDR3 DNA sequence: TGTGCCAGCTCACCGGGACAGGCTGATTCCTACGAGCAGTACTTC.